This T cell receptor (beta chain) was sequenced for a study of Graves' ophthalmopathy and Graves' hyperthyroidism. This clonotype has at least ten counts. The ends lost 5 bases at V and 2 bases at J; junction bases unmatched: 9. CDR3 length: 15 residues. CDR1 is MDHEN, CDR2 SYDVKM, per germline. The TCR beta CDR3 regions underwent amplification from RNA transcripts. HTBI primers were used in a first-round RT-PCR, which preceded a second-round multiplex PCR. MiXCR, run by TCRdb on the multiplex PCR reads, gives a single entry per CDR3 protein. Among a few hundred thousand distinct CDR3 sequences listed, 17% were seen once.

What was sequenced was peripheral blood. The receptor was isolated from an adult woman with stable Graves' hyperthyroidism. The chain couples TRBV28 to TRBJ2-7, with 7 nucleotides matching TRBD2. The CDR3 coding sequence is TGTGCCAGCAGTACGACCGGGACTAACACCTACGAGCAGTACTTC. Its translation: CASSTTGTNTYEQYF.